The 12 T cell receptor beta chains below all came from one sample that was sequenced in a study of blood T cell repertoires in COVID-19. Measured with immunoSEQ multiplex PCR; TCRdb has only the in-frame clones, and not every one. The sample includes 230,000 or so clones, 70% to 90% seen only once; the top ten take roughly 6.7%. Sequencing used PBMCs or T cells enriched from blood (not recorded which). These receptor sequences come from a woman aged 45-60 years who had been exposed to COVID-19.

The CDR3 protein is CASSLEIGQGAYEQYF. DNA of the CDR3: TGTGCCAGCAGCTTAGAGATCGGGCAGGGGGCCTACGAGCAGTACTTC. The rearrangement links TRBV11-2 to TRBJ2-7, with 7 bases lining up with TRBD1. V shed 0 bases, J shed 2 bases, and the junction held 7 bases outside the gene matches. The CDR3 extends over 16 amino acids. Germline loops: CDR1 SGHAT, CDR2 FQNNGV.

This rearrangement joins TRBV11-2 to TRBJ1-1; 7 bases map to TRBD1. Germline V gene data show CDR1 as SGHAT and CDR2 as FQNNGV. The CDR3 loop spans 16 amino acids. J gave up 5 bases and V 4 bases, and 13 bases lay outside the gene matches. The CDR3 sequence is CASSSAWTGPGTEAFF. Written as DNA, the CDR3 is TGTGCCAGCAGCTCCGCCTGGACAGGCCCGGGGACTGAAGCTTTCTTT.

This clone has a single count. The chain links TRBV10-3 to TRBJ2-1; D ambiguous. V was trimmed by 4 bases and J by 3 bases, leaving 7 bases between them. The germline gives CDR1 ENHRY, CDR2 SYGVKD. The CDR3 has 13 residues. CDR3 sequence: CAISGGLYNEQFF. The CDR3 coding sequence is TGTGCCATCAGTGGTGGCCTCTACAATGAGCAGTTCTTC.

The J gene is TRBJ2-5, the V gene TRBV7-9; D perhaps matches TRBD2 (6 bases). The CDR3 totals 14 residues. The germline gives CDR1 SEHNR, CDR2 FQNEAQ (reference sequence). The V gene lost 5 bases and the J gene lost 1 base, with 11 bases spanning the gap. The CDR3 region is CASSPRGLQETQYF. The DNA for the CDR3 is TGTGCCAGCAGCCCGCGGGGACTCCAAGAGACCCAGTACTTC.

The chain combines TRBV14 with TRBJ2-1; 10 positions agree with TRBD2. The trim removed 2 bases at V and 0 bases at J, leaving 16 bases unmatched. In germline, CDR1 is SGHDN, CDR2 FVKESK. This CDR3 has 21 amino acids. The CDR3 DNA reads TGTGCCAGCAGCCAAACCCTCCCGGGACTAGCGTCATCAAGCTCCTACAATGAGCAGTTCTTC. Its translation is CASSQTLPGLASSSSYNEQFF.

The rearrangement joins TRBV6-6 to TRBJ1-4, with 7 positions matching TRBD1. Germline loops: CDR1 MNHNY, CDR2 SVGAGI (reference sequence). The CDR3 sequence is 15 residues long. V trimming: 5 bases; J trimming: 7 bases; junction bases outside the gene matches: 10. The CDR3 is CASSLPGRQGEKLFF. The DNA for the CDR3 is TGTGCCAGCAGTCTCCCCGGGAGACAGGGTGAAAAACTGTTTTTT.

This chain uses TRBV27 with TRBJ2-6; D may be TRBD2 (6 bases). Trimming removed 11 bases from V and 2 bases from J, with 16 bases in between. This CDR3 spans 15 amino acids. The germline V gene has CDR1 MNHEY and CDR2 SMNVEV (reference sequence). Written as DNA, the CDR3 is TGTGCCGCAGCACCACGGGGGACTGGGGCCAACGTCCTGACTTTC. Amino acids: CAAAPRGTGANVLTF. The entire variable domain, with the rest obtained from reference TRBV27 and TRBJ2-6, is as follows: EAQVTQNPRYLITVTGKKLTVTCSQNMNHEYMSWYRQDPGLGLRQIYYSMNVEVTDKGDVPEGYKVSRKEKRNFPLILESPSPNQTSLYFCAAAPRGTGANVLTFGAGSRLTVL.

The CDR3 region has the DNA TGTGCCAGCAGCTTGAAAGGGGCCTACGAGCAGTACTTC. The encoded protein is CASSLKGAYEQYF. The V gene is TRBV7-9, the J gene TRBJ2-7, with D possibly being TRBD1 (5 bases). The V and J ends lost 3 bases and 2 bases respectively, with 8 bases between them. Germline values: CDR1 SEHNR, CDR2 FQNEAQ (reference sequence). The CDR3 is made up of 13 amino acids.

The chain carries TRBV11-3 and TRBJ2-2; 7 bases align to TRBD1. This CDR3 spans 13 amino acids. V gave up 3 bases and J gave up 8 bases; unmatched junction bases: 3. Per the germline V gene, CDR1 is SGHNT and CDR2 is YENEEA. For the CDR3, the DNA is TGTGCCAGCAGCTTGAGGGGGCAAGGGGAGCTGTTTTTT. The encoded protein is CASSLRGQGELFF.

This chain uses TRBV3-1 (or the pseudogene TRBV3-2) with TRBJ1-6; possible D gene TRBD1, 6 bases. The CDR3 extends over 14 amino acids. Germline V gene lookup returns CDR1 LGHDT and CDR2 YNNKEL (reference sequence). V gave up 3 bases and J gave up 8 bases, with 11 bases separating them. CDR3 protein: CASSHTGRDSPLHF. As DNA, the CDR3 is TGTGCCAGCAGCCACACAGGGAGAGATTCACCCCTCCACTTT.

The chain recombines TRBV2 with TRBJ1-4; tentative D call: TRBD1 (6 bases). V lost 6 bases to trimming and J lost 7 bases, with 15 bases between them. From germline, CDR1 is SNHLY and CDR2 FYNNEI. This CDR3 contains 14 residues. Written as DNA, the CDR3 is TGTGCCAGCAGCCCTGATAGGGGGATTGAAAAACTGTTTTTT. This codes for CASSPDRGIEKLFF.

The chain is built from TRBV13 and TRBJ2-3; 9 positions agree with TRBD1. Germline V CDR1 and CDR2: PRHDT, FYEKMQ (reference sequence). The CDR3 is 15 residues long. The V and J ends lost 5 bases and 4 bases, in that order; junction bases with no gene match: 7. The DNA for the CDR3 is TGTGCCAGCAGCCAGGACAGGGGAGGCGCAGATACGCAGTATTTT. This codes for CASSQDRGGADTQYF.